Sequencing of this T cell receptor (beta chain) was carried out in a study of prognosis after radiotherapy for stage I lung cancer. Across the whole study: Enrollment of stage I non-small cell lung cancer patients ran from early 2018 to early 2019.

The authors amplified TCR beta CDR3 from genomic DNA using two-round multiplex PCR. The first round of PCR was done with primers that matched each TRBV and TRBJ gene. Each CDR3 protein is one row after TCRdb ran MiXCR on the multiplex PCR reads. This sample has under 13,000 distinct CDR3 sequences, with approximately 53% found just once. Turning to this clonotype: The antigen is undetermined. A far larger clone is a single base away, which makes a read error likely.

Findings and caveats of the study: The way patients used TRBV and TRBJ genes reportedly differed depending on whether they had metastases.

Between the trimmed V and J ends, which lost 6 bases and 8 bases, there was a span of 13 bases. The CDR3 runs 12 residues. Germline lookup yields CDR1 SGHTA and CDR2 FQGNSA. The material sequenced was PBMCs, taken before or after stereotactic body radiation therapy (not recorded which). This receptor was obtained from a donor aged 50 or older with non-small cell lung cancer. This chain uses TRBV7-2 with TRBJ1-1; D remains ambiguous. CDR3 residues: CASRLGSAEAFF. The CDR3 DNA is TGTGCCAGCAGGCTAGGGTCGGCCGAAGCTTTCTTT.